Below are 30 T cell receptor beta chains sequenced from a single sample in a study of Graves' ophthalmopathy and Graves' hyperthyroidism (dated by TCRdb to the late 2010s). Sequencing used an Illumina HiSeq 2000. TCR beta CDR3 regions were amplified from RNA transcripts for repertoire sequencing. A first-round RT-PCR used HTBI primers with the Qiagen OneStep RT-PCR kit, followed by a second-round multiplex PCR, size selection and purification. The raw public reads went through TCRdb reprocessing: fastp at Q25, MiXCR clone calling, in-frame beta chains kept. Duplicate CDR3 protein sequences are folded into a single record with the most common DNA and genes. The sample table shows 600,000 to 700,000 distinct CDR3 sequences, and roughly 41% are seen once. Over 2.5% of the sample rests with the top ten. Sequencing was performed on peripheral blood. These receptors were taken from an adult man with Graves' ophthalmopathy.

Notes on this clonotype: One base away lies a much larger clone, so this may be a sequencing read error. The rearrangement joins TRBV5-4 to TRBJ2-7; D is possibly TRBD1 (6 bases). V lost 5 bases and J lost 3, with 15 bases in between. CDR1 is SGHNT and CDR2 is YYREEE in the germline V gene (reference sequence). The CDR3 length is 14 residues. CDR3 in amino acids: CASRPAGAHYEQYF. DNA for the CDR3: TGTGCCAGCAGACCCGCAGGGGCCCACTACGAGCAGTACTTC.

The genes are TRBV10-3 and TRBJ2-5; possibly TRBD2 for D (6 bases). The V end was cut by 2 bases, the J end by 1 base, with 8 bases between. Germline CDR1 is ENHRY and CDR2 is SYGVKD. The CDR3 has 14 amino acids. The CDR3 loop is CAISEEGLQETQYF. The CDR3 region has the DNA TGTGCCATCAGTGAGGAGGGACTCCAAGAGACCCAGTACTTC.

The genes are TRBV7-2 and TRBJ2-2, with unresolved D. The CDR3 contains 10 residues. With 7 bases removed from V and 3 bases from J, the gap between germline ends came to 0 bases. Germline-derived CDR1 and CDR2 are SGHTA and FQGNSA. CDR3 in amino acids: CASNTGELFF. Here the CDR3 DNA reads TGTGCCAGCAACACCGGGGAGCTGTTTTTT.

This clonotype was seen a handful of times. The V call is TRBV4-3, the J call TRBJ1-1; 9 bases agree with TRBD1. V gave up 4 bases and J gave up 5 bases; unmatched junction bases: 11. Germline lookup yields CDR1 LGHNA and CDR2 YSLEER. The CDR3 runs 16 residues. The CDR3 here is CASSRTKTGGGTEAFF. CDR3 in DNA: TGCGCCAGCAGCCGTACAAAGACAGGGGGAGGTACTGAAGCTTTCTTT.

Comment on this clonotype: One base away lies a much larger clone, so this may be a sequencing read error. The conserved closing phenylalanine or tryptophan is absent in this CDR3, likely reflecting a read error. This sequence joins TRBV20-1 and TRBJ2-5, with 8 bases fitting TRBD2. The length of the CDR3 is 14 residues. Germline loops: CDR1 DFQATT, CDR2 SNEGSKA (reference sequence). V lost 1 base, J lost 5 bases, and 6 bases stayed unmatched. The CDR3 spells CSARALTSEETQYC. In DNA, the CDR3 is TGCAGTGCTAGAGCCCTGACTAGCGAGGAGACCCAGTACTGC.

This clonotype showed up many times. This chain links TRBV7-2 with TRBJ1-6, with 7 bases that match TRBD1. V lost 5 bases and J lost 9; bases outside the gene matches: 7. The CDR3 consists of 14 residues. CDR1 SGHTA and CDR2 FQGNSA come from the germline V gene. The CDR3 sequence: CASSTDRDGSPLHF. In DNA, the CDR3 is TGTGCCAGCAGCACAGACAGGGACGGTTCACCCCTCCACTTT.

This clonotype appeared many times. V gene TRBV19 combines with J gene TRBJ1-2; no firm D call. The CDR3 is 11 residues long. In germline, CDR1 is LNHDA, CDR2 SQIVND (reference sequence). Trimming cost V 6 bases and J 5 bases, with 7 bases left between them. The CDR3 DNA reads as TGTGCCAGTAGAGGCAGTTATGGCTACACCTTC. Amino acid sequence: CASRGSYGYTF.

This clonotype was seen more than once but under ten times. This sequence joins TRBV2 and TRBJ2-1; D possibly uses TRBD1 or TRBD2 (6 bases each). The CDR3 runs to 13 residues. Germline loops: CDR1 SNHLY, CDR2 FYNNEI. Trimming left V 5 bases short and J 9 bases short, with 14 bases between. CDR3 loop: CASSIPRGGEQFF. In DNA, the CDR3 is TGTGCCAGCAGTATTCCCAGGGGAGGTGAGCAGTTCTTC.

This clonotype occurred many times. The chain joins TRBV25-1 to TRBJ2-2, with 9 bases that match TRBD1. Looked up from germline, CDR1 is MGHDK and CDR2 is SYGVNS. After removal of 8 bases from V and 4 bases from J, the junction contained 5 bases not matched to a gene. The CDR3 totals 14 residues. The CDR3 DNA sequence: TGTGCCAGCCGACAGGGGGTTAGCACCGGGGAGCTGTTTTTT. Translated: CASRQGVSTGELFF.

At least ten counts were recorded for this clonotype. This chain uses TRBV29-1 with TRBJ2-7, with D tentatively TRBD2 (6 bases). The CDR3 is 11 amino acids. Trimming left V 4 bases short and J 3 bases short, with 7 bases between. Germline loops: CDR1 SQVTM, CDR2 ANQGSEA. The CDR3 loop reads CSVVEGYEQYF. CDR3 bases: TGCAGCGTTGTGGAGGGCTACGAGCAGTACTTC.

The table lists this clonotype with a count of one. The rearrangement links TRBV25-1 to TRBJ1-2; 8 bases line up with TRBD1. Germline V lookup: CDR1 MGHDK, CDR2 SYGVNS. The CDR3 contains 13 residues. V dropped 8 bases and J dropped 7; count of bases not matched to a gene: 9. The CDR3 DNA follows: TGTGCCAGCGTTGATCAGGGGGCGCGTGGCTACACCTTC. It translates to CASVDQGARGYTF.

This clonotype occurred a few times. V gene TRBV24-1 combines with J gene TRBJ2-3; D might be TRBD2 (5 bases). V dropped 2 bases and J dropped 1 base, with 12 bases sitting between them. CDR1 KGHDR and CDR2 SFDVKD come from the germline V gene. This CDR3 comprises 16 residues. This CDR3 reads CATSDWAGGRTDTQYF. The CDR3 nucleotides read TGTGCCACCAGTGATTGGGCGGGTGGCCGCACAGATACGCAGTATTTT.

This clonotype was detected many times. The chain employs TRBV15 and TRBJ1-5, with D maybe TRBD1 (6 bases). The ends were cut back, 1 base at V and 5 bases at J, with 18 bases in the middle. This CDR3 region has 17 residues. Germline V gene sequence: CDR1 LNHNV, CDR2 YYDKDF (reference sequence). The CDR3: CATSRGGGQGAHQPQHF. CDR3 coding DNA: TGTGCCACCAGCAGAGGTGGGGGCCAGGGAGCTCATCAGCCCCAGCATTTT.

The V gene is TRBV20-1, the J gene TRBJ2-5; TRBD1 or TRBD2 may be the D gene (5 bases each). The germline CDR1 and CDR2 sequences are DFQATT and SNEGSKA (reference sequence). V gave up 3 bases and J gave up 5 bases, with 16 bases separating them. This CDR3 has 14 amino acids. CDR3 residues: CSARGTPEGETQYF. DNA for the CDR3: TGCAGTGCTAGGGGGACCCCAGAGGGGGAGACCCAGTACTTC.

The table lists this clonotype with many counts. This chain joins TRBV24-1 and TRBJ1-2; 8 bases line up with TRBD1. Germline-derived CDR1 and CDR2 are KGHDR and SFDVKD. V lost 4 bases and J lost 4; bases outside the gene matches: 10. This CDR3 is built from 16 residues. CDR3 sequence reads: CATSEGRGRLGYGYTF. As DNA, the CDR3 is TGTGCCACCAGTGAGGGCAGGGGGCGTTTAGGCTATGGCTACACCTTC.

As to this clonotype: It may be a read error: a sequence one base away is much more abundant. This chain links TRBV7-8 with TRBJ1-2; 9 bases are shared with TRBD1. Germline lookup yields CDR1 SGHVS and CDR2 FQNEAQ. The length of the CDR3 is 16 residues. With V trimmed by 0 bases and J by 3 bases, 5 bases remained unmatched. In DNA form, the CDR3 reads TGTGCCAGCAGCTTAGCCAGGAGGACAGGGGACTATGGCTACACCTTC. Amino acids: CASSLARRTGDYGYTF.

The rearrangement joins TRBV10-3 to TRBJ1-5; D unclear. CDR1 ENHRY and CDR2 SYGVKD come from the germline V gene. The V gene lost 9 bases and the J gene lost 1 base, with 4 bases spanning the gap. This CDR3 is 11 amino acids long. DNA of the CDR3: TGTGCCATAGGGAGCAATCAGCCCCAGCATTTT. This codes for CAIGSNQPQHF.

This clonotype has a handful of counts. The J gene is TRBJ1-5, the V gene TRBV20-1, with 7 nucleotides matching TRBD1. Germline V gene sequence: CDR1 DFQATT, CDR2 SNEGSKA (reference sequence). This CDR3 has 15 residues. Trimming cost V 6 bases and J 6 bases; bases outside gene matches: 14. The chain's CDR3 is CSARANDRESQPQHF. The CDR3 DNA reads TGCAGTGCCCGAGCAAACGACAGGGAAAGTCAGCCCCAGCATTTT.

In its sample, this clonotype was seen many times. The chain combines TRBV7-8 with TRBJ1-5, with D tentatively TRBD1 (6 bases). This CDR3 has 14 amino acids. Germline V CDR1 and CDR2: SGHVS, FQNEAQ. V gave up 5 bases and J gave up 7 bases, with 15 bases separating them. The CDR3 sequence is CASSETRGRQPQHF. The CDR3 coding sequence is TGTGCCAGCAGCGAGACCAGGGGAAGGCAGCCCCAGCATTTT.

The chain is built from TRBV30 and TRBJ2-5; D is possibly TRBD2 (5 bases). V lost 0 bases to trimming and J lost 1 base, with 9 bases between them. CDR3 length equals 14 residues. The germline V gene has CDR1 GTSNPN and CDR2 SVGIG (reference sequence). CDR3 in amino acids: CAWSVQSGQETQYF. CDR3 nucleotide sequence: TGTGCCTGGAGTGTACAGAGCGGCCAAGAGACCCAGTACTTC.

About this clonotype itself: One end of the junction does not line up with germline, which may come from a read error. The CDR3 spells CTSSDRGTNEKLFF. CDR3 nucleotides: TGTACCAGCAGTGACAGGGGAACTAATGAAAAACTGTTTTTT. The chain combines TRBV6-5 with TRBJ1-4; the match to TRBD1 covers 8 bases. CDR1 and CDR2 (germline): MNHEY, SVGAGI. The CDR3 length is 14 residues.

Here the CDR3 DNA reads TGTGCCAGTGGGTCCGGGACAGGGGAATCACCCCTCCACTTT. It is translated as CASGSGTGESPLHF. The V and J genes are TRBV25-1 and TRBJ1-6; TRBD1 matches 10 bases. The CDR3 runs 14 residues. Germline V gene sequence: CDR1 MGHDK, CDR2 SYGVNS. The V and J ends lost 9 bases and 10 bases, in that order; junction bases with no gene match: 9. Filled out from reference TRBV25-1 and TRBJ1-6, the complete variable domain reads EADIYQTPRYLVIGTGKKITLECSQTMGHDKMYWYQQDPGMELHLIHYSYGVNSTEKGDLSSESTVSRIRTEHFPLTLESARPSHTSQYLCASGSGTGESPLHFGNGTRLTVT.

The V gene is TRBV11-2, the J gene TRBJ1-2, with 9 bases that match TRBD1. V lost 4 bases, J lost 5 bases, and 2 bases stayed unmatched. The CDR3 has 13 amino acids. Germline CDR1 SGHAT, CDR2 FQNNGV. The CDR3 reads CASSWDRAYGYTF. The CDR3 bases are TGTGCCAGCAGCTGGGACAGGGCGTATGGCTACACCTTC.

This clonotype was seen a few times. The J gene is TRBJ2-2, the V gene TRBV5-5; D not resolved. The CDR3 contains 16 residues. Germline assignment: CDR1 SGHKS and CDR2 YYEKEE (reference sequence). Trimming shortened V by 1 base and J by 2 bases, and 12 bases separated the two germline ends. CDR3 region: CASSLLQAQNTGELFF. Here the CDR3 DNA reads TGTGCCAGCAGCTTGTTGCAGGCCCAAAACACCGGGGAGCTGTTTTTT.

About this clonotype: One end of the junction fails to match germline, which may point to a read error. The V and J genes are TRBV7-9 and TRBJ1-3; no firm D call. Germline CDR1 and CDR2: SEHNR and FQNEAQ (reference sequence). The CDR3 consists of 13 residues. CDR3 protein: CASSSGNGNTIYF. The CDR3, as DNA: TGTGCCAGCAGCTCCGGGAATGGAAATACCATATATTTT.

Concerning this clonotype: This clone may be a read error of a much larger clone one base away. The chain combines TRBV10-2 with TRBJ2-7, with D uncertain. CDR1 and CDR2 from the germline V gene are WSHSY and SAAADI. CDR3 length: 14 residues. The V end lost 4 bases, the J end lost 4 bases, and 14 bases lay between the germline ends. DNA for the CDR3: TGCGCCAGCAGTGTTTACGACCAGAGGTACGAGCAGTACTTC. Translating gives CASSVYDQRYEQYF.

This clonotype was found a few times. This chain connects TRBV4-1 to TRBJ1-2, with TRBD1 identical over 7 bases. The V segment lost 7 bases and the J segment 8 bases; nucleotides outside the gene matches: 10. This CDR3 has 13 residues. Germline CDR1 MGHRA, CDR2 YSYEKL. CDR3 nucleotides: TGCGCCAGCAATCCGACAGGGAGAGGCGGCTACACCTTC. Translated, it gives CASNPTGRGGYTF.

This clonotype was found a few times. Compared with germline, one end of the junction differs, possibly owing to a read error. This sequence joins TRBV3-1 and TRBJ2-7, with D maybe TRBD1 (6 bases). The CDR3 runs 16 residues. Looked up from germline, CDR1 is LGHDT and CDR2 is YNNKEL (reference sequence). The CDR3 DNA sequence: TGTGCCAGCACCCAAGGGGAGAGGGCAGGGGCCTACGAGCAGTACTTC. Translation: CASTQGERAGAYEQYF.

This clonotype was recorded once. This may come from a read error, since a much larger clone is one base off. The V and J genes are TRBV10-3 and TRBJ1-5; D uncertain. V lost 3 bases and J 8 bases, leaving 5 bases between the germline ends. This CDR3 spans 11 amino acids. In germline, CDR1 is ENHRY, CDR2 SYGVKD. CDR3 sequence (DNA): TGTGCCATCAGTGAATTGGAGCCCCAGCATTTT. Its translation is CAISELEPQHF.

This chain connects TRBV25-1 to TRBJ1-5; a weak D match, TRBD1 (6 bases). CDR3 length equals 14 residues. Germline loops: CDR1 MGHDK, CDR2 SYGVNS. With 3 bases removed from V and 4 bases from J, the gap between germline ends came to 10 bases. The CDR3 DNA sequence: TGTGCCAGCAGTGAGGACAGTGAGAATCAGCCCCAGCATTTT. Encoded protein: CASSEDSENQPQHF.